Listed here is a single T cell receptor beta chain. The sample belongs to a study of CD8 T cells in Susac syndrome. Germline V gives CDR1 MDHEN, CDR2 SYDVKM. The CDR3 runs 12 residues. Trimming removed 3 bases from V and 3 bases from J, with 6 bases in between. Sequencing of TCR beta, carried out with a high-throughput approach, was applied to CD8+ and CD4+ T cells from the blood. Each multiple sclerosis control was a treatment-naive patient with relapsing-remitting disease that was either stable or active. TEMRA cells were enriched by FACS, while CD8+ and CD4+ T cells were obtained through a negative isolation that was performed magnetically. RNA in amounts of roughly 0.45 to 1 ug was reverse transcribed with random hexamers. MiXCR was run by TCRdb on the immunoSEQ multiplex PCR reads, yielding one entry per CDR3 protein. The data contain about 140,000 distinct CDR3 sequences, roughly 95% of them singletons.

The rearrangement joins TRBV28 to TRBJ2-7; D perhaps matches TRBD1 (5 bases). Sequencing used CD4+ T cells from PBMCs. This TCR was recovered from a human donor with multiple sclerosis. The DNA for the CDR3 is TGTGCCAGCAGTTTTCAGGGCTACGAGCAGTACTTC. Its protein is CASSFQGYEQYF.